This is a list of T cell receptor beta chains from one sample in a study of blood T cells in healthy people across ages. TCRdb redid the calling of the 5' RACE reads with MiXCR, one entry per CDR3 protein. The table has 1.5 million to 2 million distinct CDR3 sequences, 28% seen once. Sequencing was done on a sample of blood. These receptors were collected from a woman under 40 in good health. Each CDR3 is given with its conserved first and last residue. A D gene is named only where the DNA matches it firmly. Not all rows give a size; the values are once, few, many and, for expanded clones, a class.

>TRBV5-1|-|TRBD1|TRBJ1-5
CASSFTPLQGTGQPQHF
TGCGCCAGCAGCTTCACCCCACTACAGGGGACGGGCCAGCCCCAGCATTTT
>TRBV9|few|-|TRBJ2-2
CASSDPRVVGELFF
TGTGCCAGCAGCGACCCGCGGGTAGTAGGGGAGCTGTTTTTT
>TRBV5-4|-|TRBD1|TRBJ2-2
CASSLQQGVGTGELFF
TGTGCCAGCAGCTTGCAACAGGGGGTAGGAACCGGGGAGCTGTTTTTT
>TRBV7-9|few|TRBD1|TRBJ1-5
CASSLETGTGVSQPQHF
TGTGCCAGCAGCTTAGAAACCGGGACAGGGGTCTCTCAGCCCCAGCATTTT
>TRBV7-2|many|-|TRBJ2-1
CASSTGGLTLTNEQFF
TGTGCCAGCAGCACCGGCGGCCTCACCCTTACCAATGAGCAGTTCTTC
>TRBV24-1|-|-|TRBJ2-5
CATSDPNQRAGETQYF
TGTGCCACCAGTGATCCGAATCAAAGAGCGGGCGAGACCCAGTACTTC
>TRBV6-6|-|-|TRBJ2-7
CASRVGGTPGNEQYF
TGTGCCAGCAGGGTGGGCGGGACCCCCGGCAATGAGCAGTACTTC
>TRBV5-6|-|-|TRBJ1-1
CASSGLSEAFF
TGTGCCAGCAGCGGCCTATCTGAAGCTTTCTTT
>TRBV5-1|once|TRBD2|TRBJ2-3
CASSLAETSGGTDTQYF
TGCGCCAGCAGCTTGGCCGAGACTAGCGGGGGCACAGATACGCAGTATTTT
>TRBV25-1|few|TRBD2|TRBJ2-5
CASSERAGGQETQYF
TGTGCCAGCAGTGAAAGAGCGGGGGGCCAAGAGACCCAGTACTTC
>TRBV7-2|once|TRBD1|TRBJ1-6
CVSSAPGQVTSPLHF
TGTGTCAGCAGCGCCCCGGGACAGGTCACTTCACCCCTCCACTTT
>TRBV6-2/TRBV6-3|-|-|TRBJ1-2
CASRTYDYGYTF
TGTGCCAGCAGGACCTACGACTATGGCTACACCTTC
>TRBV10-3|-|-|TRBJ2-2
CAIRSAAVTGELFF
TGTGCCATCAGGAGTGCGGCCGTCACCGGGGAGCTGTTTTTT
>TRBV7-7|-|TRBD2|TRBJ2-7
CASSPLIAGAYNEQYF
TGTGCCAGCAGCCCCCTTATAGCGGGAGCGTACAATGAGCAGTACTTC
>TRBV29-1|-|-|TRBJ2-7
CSVAGPSYEQYF
TGCAGCGTTGCCGGGCCGAGCTACGAGCAGTACTTC
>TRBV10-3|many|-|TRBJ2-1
CAISESGGRDNEQFF
TGTGCCATCAGTGAGTCCGGGGGGCGGGACAATGAGCAGTTCTTC
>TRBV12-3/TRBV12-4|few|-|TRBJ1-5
CASREGGGQPQHF
TGTGCCAGCAGGGAAGGCGGGGGCCAGCCCCAGCATTTT
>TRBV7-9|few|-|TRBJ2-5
CASSPADPQYQETQYF
TGTGCCAGCAGCCCGGCGGACCCACAGTACCAAGAGACCCAGTACTTC
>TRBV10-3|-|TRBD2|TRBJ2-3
CAISEGLARGGGTDTQYF
TGTGCCATCAGTGAGGGACTAGCGAGGGGTGGGGGCACAGATACGCAGTATTTT
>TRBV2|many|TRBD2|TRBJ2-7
CASSVGTSGGNEQYF
TGTGCCAGCAGTGTTGGGACTAGCGGGGGGAACGAGCAGTACTTC
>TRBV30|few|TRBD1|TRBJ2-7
CAWSPGTGTYEQYF
TGTGCCTGGAGTCCCGGGACAGGAACCTACGAGCAGTACTTC
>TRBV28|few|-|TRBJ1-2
CASSPSTANPYYGYTF
TGTGCCAGCAGCCCGAGTACAGCCAATCCTTACTATGGCTACACCTTC
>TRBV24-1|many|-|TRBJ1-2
CATSDHLGYTF
TGTGCCACCAGTGACCATCTCGGCTACACCTTC
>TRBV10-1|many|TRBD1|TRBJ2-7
CASSQKRDRGRNEQYF
TGCGCCAGCAGTCAGAAACGGGACAGGGGGCGAAACGAGCAGTACTTC
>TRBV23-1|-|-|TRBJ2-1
CASSPWIRWSEQFF
TGCGCCAGCAGTCCCTGGATACGGTGGAGTGAGCAGTTCTTC
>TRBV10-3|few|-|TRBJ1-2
CAISDIRTNYGYTF
TGTGCCATCAGTGACATAAGAACTAACTATGGCTACACCTTC
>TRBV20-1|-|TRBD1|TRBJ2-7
CSARWDRGLEQYF
TGCAGTGCTAGATGGGACAGGGGGCTCGAGCAGTACTTC
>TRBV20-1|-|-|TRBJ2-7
CSARDQIYNEQYF
TGCAGTGCTAGAGATCAGATCTACAATGAGCAGTACTTC
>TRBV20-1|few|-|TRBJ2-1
CRISGYSYNEQFF
TGCAGGATTAGCGGATACTCCTACAATGAGCAGTTCTTC
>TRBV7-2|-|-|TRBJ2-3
CASSATQGDTQYF
TGTGCCAGCAGCGCGACCCAGGGAGATACGCAGTATTTT
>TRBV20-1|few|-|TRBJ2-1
CSISYNEQFF
TGCAGTATCTCCTACAATGAGCAGTTCTTC
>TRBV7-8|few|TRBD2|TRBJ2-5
CASSFRAGAPPETQYF
TGTGCCAGCAGCTTTCGGGCGGGAGCCCCTCCAGAGACCCAGTACTTC
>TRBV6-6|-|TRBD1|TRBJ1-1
CASRSRQGGTEAFF
TGTGCCAGCAGGTCCCGACAGGGTGGCACTGAAGCTTTCTTT
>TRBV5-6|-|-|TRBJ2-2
CASSLDETFTGELFF
TGTGCCAGCAGCTTGGACGAGACTTTCACCGGGGAGCTGTTTTTT
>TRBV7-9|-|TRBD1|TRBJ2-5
CAGSDHRGRETQYF
TGTGCCGGCAGCGATCACAGGGGGCGGGAGACCCAGTACTTC
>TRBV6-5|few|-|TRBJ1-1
CASSYSPQRGGINTEAFF
TGTGCCAGCAGTTATAGTCCCCAACGGGGAGGGATAAACACTGAAGCTTTCTTT
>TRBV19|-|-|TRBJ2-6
CASPRNGRNVLTF
TGTGCCAGCCCCCGTAACGGCCGCAACGTCCTGACTTTC